This is a list of T cell receptor beta chains from one sample in a study of monozygotic twins with cystic fibrosis. Generated by immunoSEQ multiplex PCR, the TCRdb table keeps only in-frame clones and is missing some. The data contain tens of thousands of clones, 80% to 95% of them seen just once; the ten biggest clones take up approximately 1%. The specimen was blood. The receptors derive from a girl between 2 and 10 years old with cystic fibrosis. Both conserved end residues are part of each CDR3. D genes are given only for firm matches. Size tells how often a clone was seen (once, few, many) or the class of an expanded clone, and some rows leave it out.

>TRBJ1-5|TRBV25-1|.|.
CASSDRVNQPQHF
>TRBJ2-7|TRBV30|TRBD1|.
CAWILPTGERDEQYF
>TRBJ1-2|TRBV7-2|TRBD1|.
CASTKTQQGERGYTF
>TRBJ2-1|TRBV2|.|.
CASSDELDQEQFF
>TRBJ2-5|TRBV28|.|.
CASSFGAATQYF
>TRBJ1-2|TRBV2|.|.
CASRPGDYGYTF
>TRBJ2-7|TRBV28|.|.
CASSLQNSYEQYF
>TRBJ1-1|TRBV28|.|once
CASSFNGLRAFF
>TRBJ2-7|TRBV28|TRBD1|.
CASSSAGTGGSIAYEQYF
>TRBJ2-2|TRBV2|.|few
CASSVSGPGELFF
>TRBJ1-2|TRBV6-1|TRBD1|.
CASSPTGASGYTF
>TRBJ1-1|TRBV5-4|.|.
CASSDREPNTEAFF
>TRBJ2-3|TRBV9|.|.
CASSVDVTDTQYF
>TRBJ1-1|TRBV2|TRBD1|.
CASRLQGAVGAFF
>TRBJ2-3|TRBV27|.|.
CASSFHGTTTDTQYF
>TRBJ2-3|TRBV7-9|.|.
CASSFDGPPTTDTQYF
>TRBJ1-6|TRBV19|.|.
CASMDSGNSPLHF
>TRBJ2-2|TRBV6-5|.|once
CASSYGTQGTGELFF
>TRBJ2-1|TRBV28|TRBD2|.
CASSWTSGRLYNEQFF
>TRBJ1-2|TRBV4-2|.|.
CASSQDYTVQIYGYTF
>TRBJ1-1|TRBV7-2|.|.
CASSLWRVPNTEAFF
>TRBJ1-5|TRBV2|.|.
CASREEALGNQPQHF
>TRBJ2-5|TRBV29-1|.|.
CSVVRWDGKTQYF
>TRBJ2-1|TRBV19|TRBD2|once
CASSPTRTSGRSYNEQFF
>TRBJ1-2|TRBV19|.|.
CASSIFPNYGYTF
>TRBJ1-2|TRBV7-2|TRBD1|.
CASSPGTGSFYGYTF
>TRBJ2-7|TRBV11-3|.|.
CASSFPAGCFCYEQYF
>TRBJ1-2|TRBV30|TRBD1|.
CAWRADRGLYGYTF
>TRBJ1-2|TRBV18|.|.
CASSPRTDYGYTF
>TRBJ1-1|TRBV7-8|.|once
CASSLGYTEAFF
>TRBJ1-4|TRBV4-1|.|.
CASSRLGSTNEKLFF
>TRBJ1-2|TRBV29-1|.|.
CSVPDGRSPGYTF
>TRBJ1-4|TRBV9|TRBD1|once
CASSPRGDRVNEKLFF
>TRBJ1-1|TRBV30|TRBD1|.
CAWSFDRGNTEAFF
>TRBJ1-4|TRBV14|TRBD1|.
CASSQDLGQGAQKLFF
>TRBJ2-1|TRBV20-1|.|once
CSPGQRNEQFF
>TRBJ2-7|TRBV7-2|.|.
CASSLDGQSYEQYF
>TRBJ2-3|TRBV19|TRBD2|.
CASSGTSSPPDTQYF
>TRBJ2-5|TRBV5-5|.|.
CASSPDRIQYF
>TRBJ2-3|TRBV10-1|TRBD2|once
CASSGLAGGLDTQYF